The rows below give T cell receptor beta chains drawn from one sample of a study of a mutant IDH1 vaccine in newly diagnosed glioma. No cognate antigen is known for these TCRs. Clones were read by immunoSEQ multiplex PCR, and TCRdb kept only the in-frame ones, dropping some. The sample has about 50,000 clones, approximately 88% seen once. Sequences were derived from PBMCs, sampled from a glioma patient whose treatment included an IDH1 peptide vaccine. The receptor source for this set is a young woman with glioma. Some clones in this sample may be carry-over from other donors' samples. Each CDR3 is given with its conserved first and last residue. A D gene is named only where the DNA matches it firmly. Size tells how often a clone was seen (once, few, many) or the class of an expanded clone, and some rows leave it out.

TRBJ2-1 | TRBV6-6 | NA | NA | TGTGCCAGCAGTTACTCAGGGAATGAGCAGTTCTTC | CASSYSGNEQFF
TRBJ1-5 | TRBV9 | NA | once | TGTGCCAGCAGCGTAGGAGGGGGGGCACAGCCCCAGCATTTT | CASSVGGGAQPQHF
TRBJ2-1 | TRBV4-2 | TRBD2 | NA | TGTGCCAGCAGCCATTTCGGGAGGGCCGAGAATGAGCAGTTCTTC | CASSHFGRAENEQFF
TRBJ2-5 | TRBV7-7 | NA | NA | TGTGCTAGCAGCTTGGGGGATTCTAAAGAGACCCAGTACTTC | CASSLGDSKETQYF
TRBJ1-5 | TRBV11-2 | NA | few | TGTGCCAGCAGCCCCGGGATCGGGCAGCCCCAGCATTTT | CASSPGIGQPQHF
TRBJ1-5 | TRBV19 | TRBD1 | few | TGTGCCAGTAGTATAGGACAGGGGATCCAGCCCCAGCATTTT | CASSIGQGIQPQHF
TRBJ1-5 | TRBV30 | NA | NA | TGTGCCTGGAGCCTCAGGGGAGGTCAGCCCCAGCATTTT | CAWSLRGGQPQHF
TRBJ1-1 | TRBV7-9 | TRBD1 | NA | TGTGCCAGCAGCTTGGGGACAGTCGAAGCTTTCTTT | CASSLGTVEAFF
TRBJ2-1 | TRBV5-4 | TRBD2 | NA | TGTGCCAGCAGCCCTAACAGCGGGAGGAGCTCCTACAATGAGCAGTTCTTC | CASSPNSGRSSYNEQFF
TRBJ1-5 | TRBV10-3 | TRBD1 | medium-sized | TGTGCCATCAGTGGACAGGGGGCGCATGATCAGCCCCAGCATTTT | CAISGQGAHDQPQHF
TRBJ1-5 | TRBV4-1 | NA | few | TGCGCCAGCAGCGGACATTTGAGGGGTCAGCCCCAGCATTTT | CASSGHLRGQPQHF
TRBJ2-7 | TRBV19 | TRBD2 | NA | TGTGCCAGTAGGGCGACTAGCGGGAGTTACGAGCAGTACTTC | CASRATSGSYEQYF
TRBJ2-1 | TRBV19 | TRBD2 | NA | TGTGCCAGTAGTATCTCTAGCGGGGGTTACAATGAGCAGTTCTTC | CASSISSGGYNEQFF
TRBJ2-1 | TRBV6-1 | TRBD2 | once | TGTGCCAGCAACGGACTAGCGGCCTACAATGAGCAGTTCTTC | CASNGLAAYNEQFF
TRBJ2-3 | TRBV7-8 | NA | NA | TGTGCCAGCAGCACCCCCCCCGATACGCAGTATTTT | CASSTPPDTQYF
TRBJ2-1 | TRBV7-9 | TRBD2 | NA | TGTGCCAGCAGAACGACTAGCGGCCGGTACAATGAGCAGTTCTTC | CASRTTSGRYNEQFF
TRBJ2-4 | TRBV19 | NA | NA | TGTGCCAGTACCCCCGCCACGGGTAACATTCAGTACTTC | CASTPATGNIQYF
TRBJ1-3 | TRBV2 | TRBD1 | NA | TGTGCCAGCAGCCTGACAGGGCCGGCCGGAAACACCATATATTTT | CASSLTGPAGNTIYF
TRBJ2-1 | TRBV30 | TRBD2 | NA | TGTGCCTGGATTAGAAGCGGGAGTTACAATGAGCAGTTCTTC | CAWIRSGSYNEQFF
TRBJ2-2 | TRBV9 | NA | NA | TGTGCCAGCAGCGTTGTGATGAACACCGGGGAGCTGTTTTTT | CASSVVMNTGELFF
TRBJ1-1 | TRBV2 | NA | NA | TGTCCTTCATATGGGACTTACGCTATGAACACTGAAGCTTTCTTT | CPSYGTYAMNTEAFF
TRBJ2-5 | TRBV2 | TRBD1 | NA | TGTGCCAGCGACAGGGAAGAGACCCAGTACTTC | CASDREETQYF
TRBJ2-7 | TRBV30 | TRBD2 | once | TGTGCCGTAGAAGAGCGGGGGATCTTTGACGAGCAGTACTTC | CAVEERGIFDEQYF
TRBJ1-5 | TRBV28 | NA | NA | TGTGCCAGCAAATTGGGGAGCACCAATCAGCCCCAGCATTTT | CASKLGSTNQPQHF
TRBJ2-7 | TRBV19 | NA | NA | TGTGCCAGTAGTATAACCCCGGACCGCGAGCAGTACTTC | CASSITPDREQYF
TRBJ2-2 | TRBV5-4 | NA | NA | TGTGCCAGCAGCTCTTACGGGGAGAGGGGCACCGGGGAGCTGTTTTTT | CASSSYGERGTGELFF
TRBJ1-5 | TRBV6-6 | TRBD1 | NA | TGTGCCAGCAGTTACGGCTCCGGGACAGCCAATCAGCCCCAGCATTTT | CASSYGSGTANQPQHF